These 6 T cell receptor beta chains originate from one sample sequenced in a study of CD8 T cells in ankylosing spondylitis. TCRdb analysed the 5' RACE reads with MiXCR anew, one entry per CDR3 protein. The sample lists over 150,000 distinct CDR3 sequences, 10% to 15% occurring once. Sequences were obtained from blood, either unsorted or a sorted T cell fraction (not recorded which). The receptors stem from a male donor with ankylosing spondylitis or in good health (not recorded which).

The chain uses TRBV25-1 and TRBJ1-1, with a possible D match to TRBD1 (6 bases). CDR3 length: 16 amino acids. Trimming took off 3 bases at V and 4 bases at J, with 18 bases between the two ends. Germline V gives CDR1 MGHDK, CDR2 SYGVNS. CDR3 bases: TGTGCCAGCAGTGACACGCGGTTGGGGGCGAGCACTGAAGCTTTCTTT. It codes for CASSDTRLGASTEAFF.

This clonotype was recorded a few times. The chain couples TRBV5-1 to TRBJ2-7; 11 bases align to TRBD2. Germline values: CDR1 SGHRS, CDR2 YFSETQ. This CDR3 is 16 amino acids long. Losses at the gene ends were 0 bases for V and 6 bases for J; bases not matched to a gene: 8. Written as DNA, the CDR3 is TGCGCCAGCAGCTTGGCACTAGCGGGGGTTACCGCCGAGCAGTACTTC. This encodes CASSLALAGVTAEQYF.

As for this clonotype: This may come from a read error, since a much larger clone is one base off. In DNA form, the CDR3 reads TGCAGCGCTGGTCTCGGCTCCCCCTCCTACGAGCAGTACTTC. This sequence encodes CSAGLGSPSYEQYF. This chain joins TRBV29-1 and TRBJ2-7; D uncertain. Between the trimmed V and J ends, which lost 7 bases and 0 bases, there was a span of 16 bases. The CDR3 extends over 14 amino acids. Germline V CDR1 and CDR2: SQVTM, ANQGSEA.

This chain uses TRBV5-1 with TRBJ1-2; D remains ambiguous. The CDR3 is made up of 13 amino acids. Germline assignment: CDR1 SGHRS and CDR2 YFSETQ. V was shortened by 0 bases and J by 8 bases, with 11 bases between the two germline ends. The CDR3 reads CASSLETTFGYTF. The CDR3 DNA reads TGCGCCAGCAGCTTGGAGACAACCTTCGGCTACACCTTC.

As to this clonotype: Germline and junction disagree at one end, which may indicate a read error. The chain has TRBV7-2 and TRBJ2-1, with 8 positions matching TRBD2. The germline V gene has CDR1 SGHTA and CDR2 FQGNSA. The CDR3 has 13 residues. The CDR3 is CASSHEGGLEIVF. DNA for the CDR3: TGTGCCAGCAGCCATGAGGGGGGACTAGAAATAGTCTTC.

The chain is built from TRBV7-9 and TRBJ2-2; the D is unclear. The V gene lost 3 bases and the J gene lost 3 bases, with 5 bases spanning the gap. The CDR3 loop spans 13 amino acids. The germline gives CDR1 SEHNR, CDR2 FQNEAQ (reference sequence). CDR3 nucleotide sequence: TGTGCCAGCAGCTTTATGTACACCGGGGAGCTGTTTTTT. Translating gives CASSFMYTGELFF.